The next 31 T cell receptor beta chains were all read from a single sample in a study of OX40 agonist ivuxolimab in advanced cancers. Libraries were prepared through the immunoSEQ multiplex PCR assay. The source is immuneACCESS, and TCRdb retained only in-frame sequences with V and J called. Part of the clones is not carried over; for the studies checked, unresolved V genes explain less than half of this, and the remainder is unexplained. For this sample there are some 83,000 clones; 90% to 95% appear just once. In total, the top ten clones hold more than 0.6% of the sample. The sample was CD4+ or CD8+ T cells sorted from blood, taken in a trial of the OX40 agonist ivuxolimab. The origin of the receptors is an adult with an advanced solid tumor such as melanoma, head and neck, liver or kidney cancer.

V is TRBV7-9 and J is TRBJ2-1, with 9 bases that match TRBD2. Losses at the gene ends were 2 bases for V and 8 bases for J; bases not matched to a gene: 7. The CDR3 runs 15 residues. The V gene's germline CDR1 is SEHNR and CDR2 FQNEAQ (reference sequence). The CDR3 region is CASSLHSGSSDEQFF. CDR3 in DNA: TGTGCCAGCAGCTTACATAGCGGGAGTTCGGATGAGCAGTTCTTC.

V and J are TRBV5-1 and TRBJ2-7, with TRBD2 identical over 9 bases. V trimming: 5 bases; J trimming: 3 bases; junction bases outside the gene matches: 6. The CDR3 has 14 residues. The germline V gene encodes CDR1 SGHRS and CDR2 YFSETQ. For the CDR3, the DNA is TGCGCCAGCAGTTTTGAGACTAGCGGCTACGAGCAGTACTTC. The encoded protein is CASSFETSGYEQYF.

This clone was seen a handful of times. V usage is TRBV7-9 and J usage is TRBJ2-2; 8 nucleotides align to TRBD1. Germline-derived CDR1 and CDR2 are SEHNR and FQNEAQ (reference sequence). Trimming at V came to 5 bases and at J to 6 bases, leaving 11 bases not matched to a gene. The CDR3 is made up of 16 amino acids. The CDR3 here is CASSRGSQGAAGELFF. The CDR3 nucleotides are TGTGCCAGCAGCAGGGGATCCCAGGGGGCGGCCGGGGAGCTGTTTTTT.

The rearrangement links TRBV5-1 to TRBJ1-1; D unclear. CDR1 SGHRS and CDR2 YFSETQ come from the germline V gene. The germline V and J ends were trimmed by 0 bases and 5 bases, with 26 bases remaining between them. The CDR3 is made up of 19 amino acids. The CDR3: CASSLVQRLLGSRATEAFF. The CDR3 nucleotides read TGCGCCAGCAGCTTGGTCCAGCGACTATTGGGGTCAAGAGCTACTGAAGCTTTCTTT.

CDR3 in amino acids: CASSLGLAGEKEQYF. The DNA of the CDR3 is TGCGCCAGCAGCCTAGGACTAGCGGGGGAGAAGGAGCAGTACTTC. The chain couples TRBV4-3 to TRBJ2-7, with 13 bases lining up with TRBD2. J gave up 7 bases and V 4 bases, and 7 bases lay outside the gene matches. Germline V CDR1 and CDR2: LGHNA, YSLEER. This CDR3 region has 15 residues.

The chain couples TRBV11-2 to TRBJ1-3, with TRBD1 as a possible D gene (5 bases). The germline CDR1 and CDR2 sequences are SGHAT and FQNNGV. This CDR3 is built from 13 residues. V was trimmed by 4 bases and J by 4 bases, leaving 8 bases between them. CDR3 DNA sequence: TGTGCCAGCAGCTGGCGGGGGGGAAACACCATATATTTT. This gives the protein CASSWRGGNTIYF.

CDR3 protein: CASTPPGRRDEQFF. CDR3 coding DNA: TGTGCCAGCACCCCACCCGGGAGAAGGGATGAGCAGTTCTTC. The rearrangement uses TRBV7-3 and TRBJ2-1, with D perhaps TRBD2 (6 bases). The CDR3 spans 14 residues. In germline, CDR1 is SGHTA, CDR2 FQGTGA. Trimming took off 7 bases at V and 8 bases at J, with 18 bases between the two ends.

This chain joins TRBV2 and TRBJ2-5, with no clear D. The V gene's germline CDR1 is SNHLY and CDR2 FYNNEI. The germline V and J ends were trimmed by 10 bases and 5 bases, with 11 bases remaining between them. The CDR3 consists of 11 residues. The DNA for the CDR3 is TGTGCCATTGACCGCTCGGAGACCCAGTACTTC. Protein product: CAIDRSETQYF. Full variable domain (rest looked up from reference TRBV2 and TRBJ2-5): EPEVTQTPSHQVTQMGQEVILRCVPISNHLYFYWYRQILGQKVEFLVSFYNNEISEKSEIFDDQFSVERPDGSNFTLKIRSTKLEDSAMYFCAIDRSETQYFGPGTRLLVL.

This rearrangement joins TRBV28 to TRBJ1-1; D gene uncertain. The V end lost 7 bases, the J end lost 4 bases, and 13 bases lay between the germline ends. The length of the CDR3 is 13 residues. Germline values: CDR1 MDHEN, CDR2 SYDVKM. CDR3 amino acids: CASTRERVTEAFF. The CDR3 DNA reads TGTGCCAGCACACGGGAGAGGGTCACTGAAGCTTTCTTT.

This clone was observed a few times. This sequence joins TRBV7-8 and TRBJ2-5; no clear D. Trimming left V 5 bases short and J 3 bases short, with 10 bases between. The CDR3 is made up of 13 amino acids. Germline CDR1 is SGHVS and CDR2 is FQNEAQ. This CDR3 is CASSPRNEETQYF. In DNA form, the CDR3 reads TGTGCCAGCAGCCCAAGAAACGAAGAGACCCAGTACTTC.

The chain employs TRBV4-2 and TRBJ2-3; D not resolved. Germline V CDR1 and CDR2: LGHNA, YNFKEQ. The ends were cut back, 0 bases at V and 2 bases at J, with 12 bases in the middle. CDR3 length: 16 residues. DNA for the CDR3: TGTGCCAGCAGCCAAGATAGGTGGGAAACCACAGATACGCAGTATTTT. It codes for CASSQDRWETTDTQYF.

The chain uses TRBV5-1 and TRBJ2-5; D is possibly TRBD1 (6 bases). CDR3 length equals 12 residues. V lost 5 bases and J lost 1, with 6 bases in between. Germline V lookup: CDR1 SGHRS, CDR2 YFSETQ. In nucleotides, the CDR3 is TGCGCCAGCAGGACAGGCCAAGAGACCCAGTACTTC. Amino acid sequence: CASRTGQETQYF.

The CDR3 DNA is TGTGCCAGCAGCTTACCGGGACAGGACCTCTACGAGCAGTACTTC. This codes for CASSLPGQDLYEQYF. V and J are TRBV11-3 and TRBJ2-7, with 8 nucleotides matching TRBD1. Trimming at V came to 2 bases and at J to 3 bases, leaving 6 bases not matched to a gene. CDR1 is SGHNT and CDR2 is YENEEA in the germline V gene. The CDR3 covers 15 residues.

The gene calls are TRBV28 and TRBJ1-6; D unclear. Per germline, CDR1 MDHEN and CDR2 SYDVKM. The germline V and J ends were trimmed by 6 bases and 10 bases, with 13 bases remaining between them. The CDR3 extends over 13 amino acids. DNA for the CDR3: TGTGCCAGCAGGGGCGGGATATGGTCACCCCTCCACTTT. This gives the protein CASRGGIWSPLHF.

The chain employs TRBV4-1 and TRBJ1-4; no firm D call. CDR3 length: 16 residues. V lost 0 bases and J lost 5, with 13 bases in between. Per the germline V gene, CDR1 is MGHRA and CDR2 is YSYEKL. In DNA, the CDR3 is TGCGCCAGCAGCCAAGATCTGGGCAGCATGAATGAAAAACTGTTTTTT. Translating gives CASSQDLGSMNEKLFF.

This clone showed up just a few times. The chain joins TRBV7-2 to TRBJ1-4, with 7 bases lining up with TRBD1. Germline values: CDR1 SGHTA, CDR2 FQGNSA. V lost 4 bases and J lost 4; bases outside the gene matches: 6. This CDR3 comprises 15 residues. CDR3 sequence (DNA): TGTGCCAGCAGCTCCCGGACAGGCCATAATGAAAAACTGTTTTTT. Its protein is CASSSRTGHNEKLFF. The entire variable domain, with the rest obtained from reference TRBV7-2 and TRBJ1-4, is as follows: GAGVSQSPSNKVTEKGKDVELRCDPISGHTALYWYRQSLGQGLEFLIYFQGNSAPDKSGLPSDRFSAERTGGSVSTLTIQRTQQEDSAVYLCASSSRTGHNEKLFFGSGTQLSVL.

V is TRBV30 and J is TRBJ2-2; TRBD2 aligns across 12 bases. The CDR3 has 15 amino acids. Trimming took 4 bases from V and 5 from J; bases not matched to a gene: 5. Germline CDR1 is GTSNPN and CDR2 is SVGIG (reference sequence). CDR3 region: CAWTPTSGRTGELFF. The CDR3 coding sequence is TGTGCCTGGACCCCGACTAGCGGGAGAACCGGGGAGCTGTTTTTT.

The genes are TRBV19 and TRBJ1-5; TRBD1 is a possible D gene (5 bases). V lost 3 bases and J 6 bases, leaving 15 bases between the germline ends. Germline CDR1 and CDR2: LNHDA and SQIVND (reference sequence). This CDR3 comprises 15 residues. The CDR3 region is CASSIQGHSGQPQHF. CDR3 nucleotide sequence: TGTGCCAGTAGTATTCAGGGCCACAGTGGTCAGCCCCAGCATTTT.

This chain uses TRBV6-6 with TRBJ1-3; 10 bases line up with TRBD1. The CDR3 sequence is 15 residues long. Looked up from germline, CDR1 is MNHNY and CDR2 is SVGAGI (reference sequence). Trimming took 6 bases from V and 6 from J; bases not matched to a gene: 8. CDR3 nucleotides: TGTGCCAGCAGGTTCGACGGGACAGGGGAAAACACCATATATTTT. Translation: CASRFDGTGENTIYF.

This chain joins TRBV7-2 and TRBJ1-3; D is possibly TRBD1 (5 bases). The CDR3 is made up of 16 amino acids. Germline V gene lookup returns CDR1 SGHTA and CDR2 FQGNSA. V shed 3 bases and J shed 1 base, with 13 bases lying between them. The CDR3 nucleotides are TGTGCCAGCAGCTTCTGGCAGGGAATTTCTGGAAACACCATATATTTT. This codes for CASSFWQGISGNTIYF.

This chain links TRBV4-2 with TRBJ1-4; TRBD1 is a possible D gene (5 bases). V was pared by 1 base and J by 7 bases, with 10 bases between. The CDR3 has 14 residues. CDR1 and CDR2 from the germline V gene are LGHNA and YNFKEQ. CDR3 nucleotide sequence: TGTGCCAGCAGCCAAGGAAATAGGGGTGAAAAACTGTTTTTT. Translation: CASSQGNRGEKLFF.

The rearrangement links TRBV28 to TRBJ2-2, with D tentatively TRBD1 or TRBD2 (6 bases each). V lost 3 bases to trimming and J lost 4 bases, with 12 bases between them. CDR3 length: 15 amino acids. Germline CDR1 reads MDHEN; CDR2 reads SYDVKM. The CDR3 DNA sequence: TGTGCCAGCAGTTTCGGGGGCGCGGGCACCGGGGAGCTGTTTTTT. It encodes CASSFGGAGTGELFF. Variable domain in full (rest from reference TRBV28 and TRBJ2-2): DVKVTQSSRYLVKRTGEKVFLECVQDMDHENMFWYRQDPGLGLRLIYFSYDVKMKEKGDIPEGYSVSREKKERFSLILESASTNQTSMYLCASSFGGAGTGELFFGEGSRLTVL.

The J gene is TRBJ2-5, the V gene TRBV4-2, with a tentative D call TRBD2 (6 bases). The CDR3 sequence is 16 residues long. CDR1 and CDR2 (germline): LGHNA, YNFKEQ. The V and J ends lost 9 bases and 2 bases respectively, with 22 bases between them. For the CDR3, the DNA is TGTGCCAGGTCGACTAAACGGGGGTGGACACAAGAGACCCAGTACTTC. Translated, it gives CARSTKRGWTQETQYF.

This chain links TRBV6-5 with TRBJ1-5; D may be TRBD1 (6 bases). Germline-derived CDR1 and CDR2 are MNHEY and SVGAGI. This CDR3 is built from 13 residues. Trimming took 2 bases from V and 16 from J, leaving 18 bases between them. The CDR3: CASSYVRDTQVHF. Here the CDR3 DNA reads TGTGCCAGCAGTTACGTACGGGACACCCAGGTTCATTTT.

This clone was detected only once. The rearrangement uses TRBV5-4 and TRBJ2-3; D call uncertain. The CDR3 spans 13 residues. Per germline, CDR1 SGHNT and CDR2 YYREEE (reference sequence). The ends were cut back, 5 bases at V and 2 bases at J, with 9 bases in the middle. CDR3 protein: CASRWTPTDTQYF. Written as DNA, the CDR3 is TGTGCCAGCAGATGGACGCCCACAGATACGCAGTATTTT.

In its sample, this clone was seen once. The gene calls are TRBV15 and TRBJ2-2; the D gene is possibly TRBD2 (5 bases). CDR1 is LNHNV, CDR2 YYDKDF, per germline (reference sequence). CDR3 length: 13 amino acids. V lost 0 bases and J 8 bases, leaving 7 bases between the germline ends. The CDR3 sequence: CATSREGAGELFF. The DNA for the CDR3 is TGTGCCACCAGCAGAGAGGGAGCGGGGGAGCTGTTTTTT. The full variable domain, with the rest looked up from reference TRBV15 and TRBJ2-2, is DAMVIQNPRYQVTQFGKPVTLSCSQTLNHNVMYWYQQKSSQAPKLLFHYYDKDFNNEADTPDNFQSRRPNTSFCFLDIRSPGLGDTAMYLCATSREGAGELFFGEGSRLTVL.

Concerning this clone: The sample carries other DNA sequences with the same CDR3. The chain carries TRBV27 and TRBJ2-7, with D unclear. Between the trimmed V and J ends, which lost 1 base and 2 bases, there was a span of 12 bases. CDR3 length equals 15 residues. Germline V gene data show CDR1 as MNHEY and CDR2 as SMNVEV (reference sequence). The CDR3 loop reads CASSLFGKGPYEQYF. CDR3 nucleotide sequence: TGTGCCAGCAGTTTATTCGGCAAGGGCCCCTACGAGCAGTACTTC.

A few counts support this clone. The chain uses TRBV28 and TRBJ2-1, with TRBD2 matching over 11 bases. Losses at the gene ends were 5 bases for V and 10 bases for J; bases not matched to a gene: 16. Germline V gives CDR1 MDHEN, CDR2 SYDVKM. There are 17 residues in the CDR3. CDR3 in DNA: TGTGCCAGCAGTCCCCTCCCCCTAGCGGGGGGAGTGGGAGAGCAGTTCTTC. This gives the protein CASSPLPLAGGVGEQFF.

The chain combines TRBV7-2 with TRBJ1-1; D ambiguous. The germline gives CDR1 SGHTA, CDR2 FQGNSA. The CDR3 has 13 residues. Trimming took 1 base from V and 8 from J, leaving 11 bases between them. Written as DNA, the CDR3 is TGTGCCAGCAGCTTAGGGCCTGTGGCAGAAGCTTTCTTT. This gives the protein CASSLGPVAEAFF.

This chain uses TRBV28 with TRBJ1-6; D is undetermined. Trimming shortened V by 5 bases and J by 10 bases, and 9 bases separated the two germline ends. Germline CDR1 reads MDHEN; CDR2 reads SYDVKM. The CDR3 is 12 amino acids. This chain's CDR3 is CASSPDLSPLHF. In DNA form, the CDR3 reads TGTGCCAGCAGTCCTGACCTATCACCCCTCCACTTT.

The chain is built from TRBV9 and TRBJ1-5, with D tentatively TRBD1 (6 bases). Germline-derived CDR1 and CDR2 are SGDLS and YYNGEE. The CDR3 consists of 15 residues. V shed 5 bases and J shed 2 bases, with 14 bases lying between them. This chain's CDR3 is CASSEGGEGNQPQHF. CDR3 in DNA: TGTGCCAGCAGTGAGGGGGGCGAGGGCAATCAGCCCCAGCATTTT.